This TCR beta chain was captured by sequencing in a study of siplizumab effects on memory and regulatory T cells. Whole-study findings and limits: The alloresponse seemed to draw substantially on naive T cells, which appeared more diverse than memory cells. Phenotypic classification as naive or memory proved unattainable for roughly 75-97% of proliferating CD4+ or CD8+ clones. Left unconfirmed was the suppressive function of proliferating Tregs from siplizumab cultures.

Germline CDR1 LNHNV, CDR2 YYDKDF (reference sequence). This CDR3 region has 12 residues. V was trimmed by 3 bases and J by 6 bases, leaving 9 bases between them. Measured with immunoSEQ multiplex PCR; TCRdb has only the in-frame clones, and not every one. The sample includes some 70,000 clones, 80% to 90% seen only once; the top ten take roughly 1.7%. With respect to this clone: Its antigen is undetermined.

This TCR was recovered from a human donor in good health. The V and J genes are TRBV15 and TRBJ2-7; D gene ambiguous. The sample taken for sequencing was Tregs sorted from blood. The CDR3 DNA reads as TGTGCCACCAGCAGCAGACGCGGCGAGCAGTACTTC. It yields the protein CATSSRRGEQYF.